This T cell receptor beta chain was identified in a study of monozygotic twins with inflammatory bowel disease. TCRdb reanalyzed the 5' RACE reads, giving one entry per CDR3 protein sequence and no DNA. Its clone listing holds about 440,000 distinct CDR3 sequences. There are 12 residues in the CDR3. In germline, CDR1 is MNHEY, CDR2 SVGAGI. The chain employs TRBV6-5 and TRBJ1-1. Specimen: blood. The receptor was isolated from a human donor with ulcerative colitis or Crohn's disease, or a healthy co-twin of an affected twin (not recorded which). CDR3 region: CASMRTNTEAFF.